Below, one T cell receptor (beta chain) is given with its context. Its specificity is not known. The authors loaded about 200 ng DNA, around 30,000 T cell genomes, into sorted-subset replicate PCRs. The table came from immunoSEQ multiplex PCR; TCRdb's copy has only in-frame clones and leaves some out. The sample includes about 2.1 million clones, about 92% of them seen just once. This CDR3 is built from 14 residues. Germline V lookup: CDR1 MNHNS, CDR2 SASEGT. The V end lost 1 base, the J end lost 5 bases, and 11 bases lay between the germline ends. The sample originates from a study of shared clonotypes between healthy human individuals. Study at large: Donors were a couple of women and three men aged 18 to 49. Donors had three CD4 naive, three CD4 memory, two CD8 naive and one CD8 memory plate apiece. General observations from the study: Non-shared clonotypes had lower generation probabilities than those shared by all four donors.

Naive-designated CD8 cells lacked CD45RO, were positively enriched for CCR7, and omitted terminally differentiated effector memory CD45RA+ cells. This TCR was recovered from a man younger than 35 in good health. Some clones in this sample may be carry-over from other donors' samples. Specimen: naive CD8+ T cells from PBMCs. V usage is TRBV6-1 and J usage is TRBJ2-5; D is uncertain. CDR3 protein: CASSEVRIWETQYF. The DNA of the CDR3 is TGTGCCAGCAGTGAAGTAAGGATATGGGAGACCCAGTACTTC.